The present T cell receptor beta chain was sequenced within a study of T cell responses to AZD1222 COVID-19 vaccine. Comments on this clone: Its antigen is undetermined.

Study-wide results and limits: Unmutated variant regions reportedly attract nearly half of all spike-specific TCRs.

The protocol was immunoSEQ multiplex PCR, while the TCRdb copy is restricted to in-frame clones and leaves out a portion. The sample shows about 120,000 clones, roughly 89% of them seen only once. Losses at the gene ends were 3 bases for V and 7 bases for J; bases not matched to a gene: 3. The CDR3 runs to 12 residues. Looked up from germline, CDR1 is GTSNPN and CDR2 is SVGIG (reference sequence). V and J are TRBV30 and TRBJ2-1; 7 nucleotides align to TRBD1. Here the sequenced sample was peripheral blood, taken on day 0 of AZD1222 vaccination. This receptor was taken from an adult in good health. The CDR3 coding sequence is TGTGCCTGGAGCGTACAGGGGAATGAGCAGTTCTTC. It codes for CAWSVQGNEQFF.